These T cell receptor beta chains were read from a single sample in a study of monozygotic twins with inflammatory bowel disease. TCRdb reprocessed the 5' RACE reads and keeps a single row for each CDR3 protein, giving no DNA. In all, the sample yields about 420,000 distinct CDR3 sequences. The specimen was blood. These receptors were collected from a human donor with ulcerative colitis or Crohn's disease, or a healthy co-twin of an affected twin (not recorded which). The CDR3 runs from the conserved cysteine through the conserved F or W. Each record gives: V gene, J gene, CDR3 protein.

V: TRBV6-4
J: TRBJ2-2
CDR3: CASSDVWPGPSTNTGELFF

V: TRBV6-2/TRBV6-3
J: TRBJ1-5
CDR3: CASSPTGGFQPQHF

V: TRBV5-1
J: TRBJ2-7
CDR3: CASSLVPLAGTYEQYF

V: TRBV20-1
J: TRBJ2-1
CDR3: CSAIQGAPANEQFF

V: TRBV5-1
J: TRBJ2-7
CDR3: CASSLAGTGTNEQYF

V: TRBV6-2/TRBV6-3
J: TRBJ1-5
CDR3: CASSTTYIPQHF

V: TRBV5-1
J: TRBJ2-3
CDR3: CASSIQLTDTQYF

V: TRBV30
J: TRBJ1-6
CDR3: CACWAGTGSSPLHF

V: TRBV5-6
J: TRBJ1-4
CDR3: CASTTGLGNEKLFF

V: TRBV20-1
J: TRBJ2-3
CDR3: CSGEASTDTQYF

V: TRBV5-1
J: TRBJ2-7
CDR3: CASSPGDPGEQYF

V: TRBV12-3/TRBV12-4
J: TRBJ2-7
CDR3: CASSLPYREQYF

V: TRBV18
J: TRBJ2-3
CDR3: CASSRQGRTDTQYF

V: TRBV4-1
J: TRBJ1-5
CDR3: CASSQEQGRSQHF

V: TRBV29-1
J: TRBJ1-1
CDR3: CSLQEGTEAFF

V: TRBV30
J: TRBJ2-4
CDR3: CAWSVLAGPHIQYF

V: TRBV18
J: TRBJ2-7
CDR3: CASSPGGGGIYEQYF

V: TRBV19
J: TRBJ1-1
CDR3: CASHRNTEAFF

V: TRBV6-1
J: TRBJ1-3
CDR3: CASSRTVGKNTIYF

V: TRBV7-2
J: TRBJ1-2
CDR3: CASSLLTGRGYTF